This T cell receptor (beta chain) derives from a study of vaccination and CD4 T cells after COVID-19. Study in general: SARS-CoV-2 PCR on nasal swabs had been positive for the convalescent patients; several were mild and one was severe. The convalescents were made up of six males and four females, two of whom were Hispanic. Overlapping peptides of the spike proteins of SARS-CoV-2, HCoV-NL63, HCoV-OC43 and HCoV-229E were used for cell stimulation.

The treatment here: approximately nine-day PBMC culture with coronavirus spike peptide pools or control peptides (ViraFEST assay). For ViraFEST, peptide pools expanded antigen-specific T cells, after which the TCRs were sequenced. Sequencing of the DNA from cultured CD4+ T cells was carried out with the Oncomine TCR Beta short-read assay. TCRdb analysed the PCR reads with MiXCR anew, one entry per CDR3 protein. The sample lists 6,000 to 6,500 distinct CDR3 sequences; roughly 79% were seen once. Germline V gene sequence: CDR1 ENHRY, CDR2 SYGVKD. The junction had 9 bases not matched to a gene; V was cut back by 4 bases and J by 2 bases. The CDR3 is made up of 16 amino acids. Notes on this clonotype: Antigen specificity is unknown.

The TCR sequence derives from a human donor who had recovered from COVID-19. Specimen: CD4+ T cells from blood, cultured in vitro. The chain uses TRBV10-3 and TRBJ2-7, with 9 bases matching TRBD1. CDR3 sequence reads: CAISGVEGTGPYEQYF. The CDR3 DNA reads as TGTGCCATCAGTGGAGTAGAAGGGACAGGGCCCTACGAGCAGTACTTC.